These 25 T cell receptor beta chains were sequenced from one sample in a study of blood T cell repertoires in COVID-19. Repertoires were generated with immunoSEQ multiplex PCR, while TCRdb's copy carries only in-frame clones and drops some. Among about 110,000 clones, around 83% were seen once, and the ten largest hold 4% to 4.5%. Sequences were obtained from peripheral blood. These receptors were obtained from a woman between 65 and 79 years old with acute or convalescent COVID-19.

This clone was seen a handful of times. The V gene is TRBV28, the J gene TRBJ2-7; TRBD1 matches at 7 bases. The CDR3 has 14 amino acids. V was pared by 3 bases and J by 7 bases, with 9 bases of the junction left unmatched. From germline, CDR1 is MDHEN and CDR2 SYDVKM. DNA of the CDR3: TGTGCCAGCAGTTTGCGACAGGGTATTGGGGAGCAGTACTTC. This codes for CASSLRQGIGEQYF.

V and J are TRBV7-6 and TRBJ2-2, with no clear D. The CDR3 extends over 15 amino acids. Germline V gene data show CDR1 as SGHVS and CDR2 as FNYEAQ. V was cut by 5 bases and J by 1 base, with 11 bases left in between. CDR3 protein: CASSQNDLNTGELFF. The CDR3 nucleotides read TGTGCCAGCAGCCAAAATGACTTGAACACCGGGGAGCTGTTTTTT. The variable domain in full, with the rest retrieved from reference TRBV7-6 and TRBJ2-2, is GAGVSQSPRYKVTKRGQDVALRCDPISGHVSLYWYRQALGQGPEFLTYFNYEAQQDKSGLPNDRFSAERPEGSISTLTIQRTEQRDSAMYRCASSQNDLNTGELFFGEGSRLTVL.

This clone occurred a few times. CDR3: CSASLGGGEQYV. The CDR3 DNA reads TGCAGTGCTAGTCTTGGGGGGGGTGAGCAGTACGTC. V gene TRBV20-1 combines with J gene TRBJ2-7; 7 nucleotides match TRBD2. Germline values: CDR1 DFQATT, CDR2 SNEGSKA (reference sequence). Trimming at V came to 3 bases and at J to 7 bases, leaving 6 bases not matched to a gene. The CDR3 totals 12 residues.

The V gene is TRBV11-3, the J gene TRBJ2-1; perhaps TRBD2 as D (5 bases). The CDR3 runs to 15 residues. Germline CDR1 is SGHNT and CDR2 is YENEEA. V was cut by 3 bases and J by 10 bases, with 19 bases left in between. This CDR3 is CASSFSGLVRGEQFF. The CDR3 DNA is TGTGCCAGCAGCTTCTCCGGACTCGTCCGGGGAGAGCAGTTCTTC.

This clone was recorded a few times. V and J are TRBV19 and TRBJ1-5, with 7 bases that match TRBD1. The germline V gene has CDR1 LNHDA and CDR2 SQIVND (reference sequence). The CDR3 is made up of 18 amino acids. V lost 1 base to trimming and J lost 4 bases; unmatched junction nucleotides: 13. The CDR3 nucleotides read TGTGCCAGTAGTATAGGAGGAGGGGGCCGGGCTCAGAATCAGCCCCAGCATTTT. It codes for CASSIGGGGRAQNQPQHF. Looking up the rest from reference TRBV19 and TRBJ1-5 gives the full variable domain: DGGITQSPKYLFRKEGQNVTLSCEQNLNHDAMYWYRQDPGQGLRLIYYSQIVNDFQKGDIAEGYSVSREKKESFPLTVTSAQKNPTAFYLCASSIGGGGRAQNQPQHFGDGTRLSIL.

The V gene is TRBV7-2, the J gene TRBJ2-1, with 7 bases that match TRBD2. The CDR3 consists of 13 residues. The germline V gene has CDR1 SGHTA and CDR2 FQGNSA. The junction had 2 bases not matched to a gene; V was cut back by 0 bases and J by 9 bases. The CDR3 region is CASSLAGGVEQFF. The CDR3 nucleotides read TGTGCCAGCAGCTTAGCGGGAGGGGTTGAGCAGTTCTTC.

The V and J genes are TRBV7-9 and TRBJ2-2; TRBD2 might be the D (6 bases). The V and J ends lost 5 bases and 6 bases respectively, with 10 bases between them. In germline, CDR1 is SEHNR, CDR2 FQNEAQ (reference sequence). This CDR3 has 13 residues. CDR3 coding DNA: TGTGCCAGCAGCCGCACTAGCCCCGGGGAGCTGTTTTTT. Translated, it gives CASSRTSPGELFF.

The CDR3 nucleotides read TGTGCCAGCAGCTTCTCAGGGAGGGTGTCTCTTGAGCCCCAGCATTTT. Encoded protein: CASSFSGRVSLEPQHF. The V gene is TRBV7-2, the J gene TRBJ1-5; a possible D gene is TRBD1 (5 bases). V was clipped by 3 bases and J by 8 bases, with 20 bases between them. Looked up from germline, CDR1 is SGHTA and CDR2 is FQGNSA. This CDR3 contains 16 residues.

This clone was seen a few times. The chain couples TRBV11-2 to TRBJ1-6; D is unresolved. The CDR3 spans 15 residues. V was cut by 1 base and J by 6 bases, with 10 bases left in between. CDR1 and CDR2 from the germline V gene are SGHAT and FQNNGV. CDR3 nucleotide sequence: TGTGCCAGCAGCTTAGGGCTAGGTGGTAATTCACCCCTCCACTTT. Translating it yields CASSLGLGGNSPLHF.

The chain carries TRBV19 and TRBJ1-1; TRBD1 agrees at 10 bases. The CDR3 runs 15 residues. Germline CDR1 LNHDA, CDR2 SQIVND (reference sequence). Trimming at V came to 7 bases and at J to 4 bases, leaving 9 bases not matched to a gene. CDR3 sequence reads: CASTRGQGRTTEAFF. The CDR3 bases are TGTGCCAGTACAAGGGGACAGGGGCGGACCACTGAAGCTTTCTTT.

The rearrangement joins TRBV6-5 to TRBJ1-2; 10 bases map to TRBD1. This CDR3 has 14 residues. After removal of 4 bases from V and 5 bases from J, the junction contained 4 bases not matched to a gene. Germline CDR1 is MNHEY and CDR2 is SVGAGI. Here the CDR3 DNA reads TGTGCCAGCAGTTCACGGGACAGGGGATATGGCTACACCTTC. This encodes CASSSRDRGYGYTF.

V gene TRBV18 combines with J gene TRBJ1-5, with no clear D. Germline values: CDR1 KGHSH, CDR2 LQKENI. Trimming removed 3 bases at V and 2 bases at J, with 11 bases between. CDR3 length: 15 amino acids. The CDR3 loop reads CASSPSGLGNQPQHF. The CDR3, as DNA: TGTGCCAGCTCACCCTCGGGGTTAGGCAATCAGCCCCAGCATTTT.

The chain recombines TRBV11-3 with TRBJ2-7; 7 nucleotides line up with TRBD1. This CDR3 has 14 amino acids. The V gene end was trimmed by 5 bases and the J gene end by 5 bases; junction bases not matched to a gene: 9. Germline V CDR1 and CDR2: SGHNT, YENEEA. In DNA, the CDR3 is TGTGCCAGCAGCAAGACAGGGATCTCTCACGAGCAGTACTTC. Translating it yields CASSKTGISHEQYF.

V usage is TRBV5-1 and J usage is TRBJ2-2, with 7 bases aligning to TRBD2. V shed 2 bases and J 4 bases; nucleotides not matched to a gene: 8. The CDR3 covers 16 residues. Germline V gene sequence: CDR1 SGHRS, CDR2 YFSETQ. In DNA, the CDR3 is TGCGCCAGCAGCTTCCAAGCGGGGTCGGTCACCGGGGAGCTGTTTTTT. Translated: CASSFQAGSVTGELFF.

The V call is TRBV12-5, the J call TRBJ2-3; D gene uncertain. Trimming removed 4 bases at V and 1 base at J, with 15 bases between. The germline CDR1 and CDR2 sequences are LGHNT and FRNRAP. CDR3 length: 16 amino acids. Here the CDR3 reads CASGSLTGVGTDTQYF. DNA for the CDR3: TGTGCTAGTGGTTCACTCACGGGTGTCGGCACAGATACGCAGTATTTT.

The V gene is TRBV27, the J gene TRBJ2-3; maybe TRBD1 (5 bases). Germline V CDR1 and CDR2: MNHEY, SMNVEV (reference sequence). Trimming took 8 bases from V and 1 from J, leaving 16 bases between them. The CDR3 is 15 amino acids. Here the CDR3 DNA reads TGTGCCAGCTTCCTAGGGGTAGGTCGCACAGATACGCAGTATTTT. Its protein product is CASFLGVGRTDTQYF.

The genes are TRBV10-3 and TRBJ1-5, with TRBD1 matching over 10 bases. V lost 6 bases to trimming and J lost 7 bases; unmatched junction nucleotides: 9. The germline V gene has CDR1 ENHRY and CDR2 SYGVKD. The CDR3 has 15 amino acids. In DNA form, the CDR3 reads TGTGCCATCAGCCCCGGGACAGGGGAGGAACAGCCCCAGCATTTT. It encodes CAISPGTGEEQPQHF.

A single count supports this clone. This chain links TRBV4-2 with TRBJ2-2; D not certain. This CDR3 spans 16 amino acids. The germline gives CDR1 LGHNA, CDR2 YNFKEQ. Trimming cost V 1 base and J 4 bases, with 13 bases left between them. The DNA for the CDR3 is TGTGCCAGCAGCCAAGCGGCGAGGCTTTCCACCGGGGAGCTGTTTTTT. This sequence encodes CASSQAARLSTGELFF.

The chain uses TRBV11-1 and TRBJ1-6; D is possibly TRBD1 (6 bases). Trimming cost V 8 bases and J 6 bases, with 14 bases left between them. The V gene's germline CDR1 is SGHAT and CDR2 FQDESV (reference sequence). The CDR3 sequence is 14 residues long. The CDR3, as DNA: TGTGCCAGCTCCTACGGACAGATTAATTCACCCCTCCACTTT. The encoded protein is CASSYGQINSPLHF.

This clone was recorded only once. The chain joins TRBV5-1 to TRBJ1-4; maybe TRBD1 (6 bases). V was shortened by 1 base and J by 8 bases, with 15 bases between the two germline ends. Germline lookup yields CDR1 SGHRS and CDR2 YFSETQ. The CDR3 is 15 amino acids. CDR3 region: CASSLRPGVGEKLFF. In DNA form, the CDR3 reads TGCGCCAGCAGCTTGCGGCCAGGGGTAGGGGAAAAACTGTTTTTT.

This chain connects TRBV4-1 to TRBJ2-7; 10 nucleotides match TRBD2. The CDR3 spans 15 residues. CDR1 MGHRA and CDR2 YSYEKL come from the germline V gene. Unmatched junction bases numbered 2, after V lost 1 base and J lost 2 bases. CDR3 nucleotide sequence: TGCGCCAGCAGCCAAGCTAGCGGGGGTGCCTACGAGCAGTACGTC. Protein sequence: CASSQASGGAYEQYV.

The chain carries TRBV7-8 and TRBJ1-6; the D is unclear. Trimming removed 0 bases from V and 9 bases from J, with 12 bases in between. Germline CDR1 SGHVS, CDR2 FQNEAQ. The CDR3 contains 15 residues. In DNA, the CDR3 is TGTGCCAGCAGCTTAGCGGGTGTTGAGGGTTCACCCCTCCACTTT. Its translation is CASSLAGVEGSPLHF.

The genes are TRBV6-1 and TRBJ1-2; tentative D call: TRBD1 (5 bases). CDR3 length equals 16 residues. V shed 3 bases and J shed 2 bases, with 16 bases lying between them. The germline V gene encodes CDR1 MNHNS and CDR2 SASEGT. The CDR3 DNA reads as TGTGCCAGCAGTGATCCGGCGACGGGACTAAACTATGGCTACACCTTC. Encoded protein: CASSDPATGLNYGYTF.

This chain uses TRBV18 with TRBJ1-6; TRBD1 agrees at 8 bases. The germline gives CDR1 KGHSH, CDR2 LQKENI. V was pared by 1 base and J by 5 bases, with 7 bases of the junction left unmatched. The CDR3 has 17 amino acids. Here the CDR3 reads CASSPLIPGQDNSPLHF. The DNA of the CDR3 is TGTGCCAGCTCACCACTAATTCCGGGACAGGATAATTCACCCCTCCACTTT.

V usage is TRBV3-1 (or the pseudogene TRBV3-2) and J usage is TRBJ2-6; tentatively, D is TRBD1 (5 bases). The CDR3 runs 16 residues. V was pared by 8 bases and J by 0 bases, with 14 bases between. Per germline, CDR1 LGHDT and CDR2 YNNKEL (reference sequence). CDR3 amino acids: CASRTDRNSGANVLTF. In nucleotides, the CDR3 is TGTGCCAGCCGGACCGACAGAAACTCTGGGGCCAACGTCCTGACTTTC.